There are a few counts of the clone carrying this TCR beta chain. Documented time point: technical triplicate 2. A 10-nucleotide random UMI tagged transcripts in template-switch 5'RACE cDNA synthesis. In each sequencing run, over 160 million TCR-beta sequences were generated from 15-18 subjects. TCRdb recomputed calls from the 5' RACE reads with MiXCR, one row per CDR3 protein. The repertoire holds fewer than 40,000 distinct CDR3 sequences, with about an eighth as singletons. This entry is derived from a study of neurological immune-mediated disorders. V trimming: 1 base; J trimming: 2 bases; junction bases outside the gene matches: 5. This CDR3 comprises 16 residues. Germline V lookup: CDR1 MNHNS, CDR2 SASEGT.

The material sequenced was CD4+ T cells from blood. The chain carries TRBV6-1 and TRBJ2-1; 7 positions match TRBD2. The origin of this receptor is a female donor with HTLV-1-associated myelopathy (HAM/TSP). As DNA, the CDR3 is TGTGCCAGCAGTGAAGAAGGAAGCGGGGCCTACAATGAGCAGTTCTTC. Translation gives CASSEEGSGAYNEQFF.